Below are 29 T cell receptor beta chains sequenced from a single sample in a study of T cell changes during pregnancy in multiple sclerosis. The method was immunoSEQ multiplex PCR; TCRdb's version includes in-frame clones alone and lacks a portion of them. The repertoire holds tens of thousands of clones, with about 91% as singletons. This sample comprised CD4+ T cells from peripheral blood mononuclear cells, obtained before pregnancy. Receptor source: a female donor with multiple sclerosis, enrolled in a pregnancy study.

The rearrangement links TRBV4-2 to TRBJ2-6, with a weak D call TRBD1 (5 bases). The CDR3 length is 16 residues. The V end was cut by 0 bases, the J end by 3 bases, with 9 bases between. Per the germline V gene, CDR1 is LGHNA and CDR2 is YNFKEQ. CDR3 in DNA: TGTGCCAGCAGCCAAGACCCAAGGGGTGGGGCCAACGTCCTGACTTTC. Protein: CASSQDPRGGANVLTF.

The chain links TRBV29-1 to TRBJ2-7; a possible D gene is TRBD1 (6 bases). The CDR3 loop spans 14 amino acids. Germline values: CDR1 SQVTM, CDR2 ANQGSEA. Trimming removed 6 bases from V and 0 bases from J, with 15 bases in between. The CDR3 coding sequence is TGCAGCGTGTCCGACAGGATTTCCTCCTACGAGCAGTACTTC. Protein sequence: CSVSDRISSYEQYF.

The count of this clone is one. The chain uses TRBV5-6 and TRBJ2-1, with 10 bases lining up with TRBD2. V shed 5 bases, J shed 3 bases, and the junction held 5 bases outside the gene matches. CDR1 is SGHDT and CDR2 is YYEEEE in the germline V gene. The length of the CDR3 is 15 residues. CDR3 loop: CASRSGTSVYNEQFF. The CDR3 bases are TGTGCCAGCAGATCCGGGACTAGCGTCTACAATGAGCAGTTCTTC.

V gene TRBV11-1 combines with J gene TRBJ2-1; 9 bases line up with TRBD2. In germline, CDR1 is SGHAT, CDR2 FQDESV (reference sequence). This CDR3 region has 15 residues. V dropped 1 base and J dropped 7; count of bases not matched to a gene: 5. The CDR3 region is CASSLGRGGLNEQFF. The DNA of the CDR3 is TGTGCCAGCAGCTTAGGGCGGGGGGGGCTGAATGAGCAGTTCTTC. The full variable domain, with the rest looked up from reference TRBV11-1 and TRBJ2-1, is EAEVAQSPRYKITEKSQAVAFWCDPISGHATLYWYRQILGQGPELLVQFQDESVVDDSQLPKDRFSAERLKGVDSTLKIQPAELGDSAMYLCASSLGRGGLNEQFFGPGTRLTVL.

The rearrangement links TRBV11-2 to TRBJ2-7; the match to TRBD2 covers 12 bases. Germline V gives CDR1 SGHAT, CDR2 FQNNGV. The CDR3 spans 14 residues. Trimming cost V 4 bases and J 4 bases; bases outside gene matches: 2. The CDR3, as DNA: TGTGCCAGCAGCTCTAGCGGGAGGGGATACGAGCAGTACTTC. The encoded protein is CASSSSGRGYEQYF.

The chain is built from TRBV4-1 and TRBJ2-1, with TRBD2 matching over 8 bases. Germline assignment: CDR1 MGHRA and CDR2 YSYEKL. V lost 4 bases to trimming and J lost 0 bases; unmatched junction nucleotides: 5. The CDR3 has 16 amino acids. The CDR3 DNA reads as TGCGCCAGCAGCCCCCAGAGCGGGAGCTCCTACAATGAGCAGTTCTTC. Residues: CASSPQSGSSYNEQFF.

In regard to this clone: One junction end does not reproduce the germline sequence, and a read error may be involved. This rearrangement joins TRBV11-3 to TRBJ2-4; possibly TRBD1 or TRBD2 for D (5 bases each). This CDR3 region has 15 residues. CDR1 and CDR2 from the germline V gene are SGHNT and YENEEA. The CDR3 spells CASSLEGRESDIQYF. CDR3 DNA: TGTGCCAGCAGCCTAGAGGGCAGGGAATCGGACATTCAGTACTTC.

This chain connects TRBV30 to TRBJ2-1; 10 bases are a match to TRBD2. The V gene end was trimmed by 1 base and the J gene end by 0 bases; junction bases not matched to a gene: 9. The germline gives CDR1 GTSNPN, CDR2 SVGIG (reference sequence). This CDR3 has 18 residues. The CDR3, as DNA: TGTGCCTGGAGTGACGAGTCTAGCGGGAGTGGCTCCTACAATGAGCAGTTCTTC. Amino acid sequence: CAWSDESSGSGSYNEQFF.

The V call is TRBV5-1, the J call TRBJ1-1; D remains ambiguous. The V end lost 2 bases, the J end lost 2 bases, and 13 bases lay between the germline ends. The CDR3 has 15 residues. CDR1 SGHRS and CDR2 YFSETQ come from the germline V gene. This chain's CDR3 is CASSFLEAVNTEAFF. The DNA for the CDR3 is TGCGCCAGCAGCTTCTTAGAAGCGGTTAACACTGAAGCTTTCTTT.

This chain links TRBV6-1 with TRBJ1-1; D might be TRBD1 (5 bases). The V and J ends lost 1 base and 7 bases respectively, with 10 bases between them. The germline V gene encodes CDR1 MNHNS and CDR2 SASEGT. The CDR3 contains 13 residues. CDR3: CASSEGMGLEAFF. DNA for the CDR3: TGTGCCAGCAGTGAAGGGATGGGGCTTGAAGCTTTCTTT.

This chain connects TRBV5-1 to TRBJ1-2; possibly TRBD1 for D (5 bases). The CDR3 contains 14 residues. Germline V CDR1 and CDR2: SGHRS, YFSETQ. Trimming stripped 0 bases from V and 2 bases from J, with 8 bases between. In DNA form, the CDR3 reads TGCGCCAGCAGCTTGGGAGACAGCAACTATGGCTACACCTTC. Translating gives CASSLGDSNYGYTF. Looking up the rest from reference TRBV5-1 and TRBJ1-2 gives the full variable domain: KAGVTQTPRYLIKTRGQQVTLSCSPISGHRSVSWYQQTPGQGLQFLFEYFSETQRNKGNFPGRFSGRQFSNSRSEMNVSTLELGDSALYLCASSLGDSNYGYTFGSGTRLTVV.

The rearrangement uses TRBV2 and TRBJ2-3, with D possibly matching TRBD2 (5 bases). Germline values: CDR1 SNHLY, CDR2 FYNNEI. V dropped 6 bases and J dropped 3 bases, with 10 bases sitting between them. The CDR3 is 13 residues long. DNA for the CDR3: TGTGCCAGCAGCCGGGATGTGACAGATACGCAGTATTTT. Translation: CASSRDVTDTQYF.

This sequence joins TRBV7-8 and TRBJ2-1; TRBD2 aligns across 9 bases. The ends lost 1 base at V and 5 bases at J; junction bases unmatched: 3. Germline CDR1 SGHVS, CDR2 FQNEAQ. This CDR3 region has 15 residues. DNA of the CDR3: TGTGCCAGCAGCTTAGGGTCTAGCGGGAACAATGAGCAGTTCTTC. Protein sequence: CASSLGSSGNNEQFF.

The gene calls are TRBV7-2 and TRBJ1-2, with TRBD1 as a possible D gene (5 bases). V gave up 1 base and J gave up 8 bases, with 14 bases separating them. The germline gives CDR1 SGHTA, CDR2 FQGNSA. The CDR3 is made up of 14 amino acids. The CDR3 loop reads CASSLGPRVIGYTF. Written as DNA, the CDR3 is TGTGCCAGCAGCTTAGGACCCAGGGTAATCGGCTACACCTTC. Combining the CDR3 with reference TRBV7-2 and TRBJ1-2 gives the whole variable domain GAGVSQSPSNKVTEKGKDVELRCDPISGHTALYWYRQSLGQGLEFLIYFQGNSAPDKSGLPSDRFSAERTGGSVSTLTIQRTQQEDSAVYLCASSLGPRVIGYTFGSGTRLTVV.

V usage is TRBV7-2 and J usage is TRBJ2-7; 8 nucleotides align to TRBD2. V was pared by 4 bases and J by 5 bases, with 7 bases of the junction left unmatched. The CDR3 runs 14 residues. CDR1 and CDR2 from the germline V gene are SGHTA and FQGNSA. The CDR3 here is CASSSLAGAHEQYF. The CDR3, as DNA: TGTGCCAGCAGCTCCCTAGCGGGTGCTCACGAGCAGTACTTC. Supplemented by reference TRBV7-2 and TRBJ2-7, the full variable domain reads GAGVSQSPSNKVTEKGKDVELRCDPISGHTALYWYRQSLGQGLEFLIYFQGNSAPDKSGLPSDRFSAERTGGSVSTLTIQRTQQEDSAVYLCASSSLAGAHEQYFGPGTRLTVT.

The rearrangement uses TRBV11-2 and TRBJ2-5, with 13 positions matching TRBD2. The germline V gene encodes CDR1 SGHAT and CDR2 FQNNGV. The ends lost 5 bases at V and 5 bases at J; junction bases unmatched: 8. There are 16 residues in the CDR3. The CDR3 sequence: CASSLGTSGILETQYF. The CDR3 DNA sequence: TGTGCCAGCAGCCTTGGGACTAGCGGGATTTTGGAGACCCAGTACTTC.

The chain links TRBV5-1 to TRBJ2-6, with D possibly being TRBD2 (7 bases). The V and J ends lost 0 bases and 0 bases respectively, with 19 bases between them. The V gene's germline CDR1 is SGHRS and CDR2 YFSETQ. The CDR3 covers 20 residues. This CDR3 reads CASSLAGSGGVFSGANVLTF. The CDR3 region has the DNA TGCGCCAGCAGCTTGGCCGGGTCGGGGGGCGTTTTCTCTGGGGCCAACGTCCTGACTTTC.

DNA for the CDR3: TGTGCCAGCTCACGATCAGGAAGTGCAACTAATGAAAAACTGTTTTTT. Translating it yields CASSRSGSATNEKLFF. This chain connects TRBV18 to TRBJ1-4; no reliable D call. Deletions cut 4 bases from V and 0 bases from J, with 12 bases between. There are 16 residues in the CDR3. The V gene's germline CDR1 is KGHSH and CDR2 LQKENI. The variable domain in full, with the rest retrieved from reference TRBV18 and TRBJ1-4, is NAGVMQNPRHLVRRRGQEARLRCSPMKGHSHVYWYRQLPEEGLKFMVYLQKENIIDESGMPKERFSAEFPKEGPSILRIQQVVRGDSAAYFCASSRSGSATNEKLFFGSGTQLSVL.

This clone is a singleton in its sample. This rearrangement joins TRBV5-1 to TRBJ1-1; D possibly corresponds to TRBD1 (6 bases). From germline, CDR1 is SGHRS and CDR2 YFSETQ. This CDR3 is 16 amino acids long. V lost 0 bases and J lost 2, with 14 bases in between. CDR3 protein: CASSLGTGLGNTEAFF. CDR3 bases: TGCGCCAGCAGCTTGGGAACAGGGCTTGGAAACACTGAAGCTTTCTTT.

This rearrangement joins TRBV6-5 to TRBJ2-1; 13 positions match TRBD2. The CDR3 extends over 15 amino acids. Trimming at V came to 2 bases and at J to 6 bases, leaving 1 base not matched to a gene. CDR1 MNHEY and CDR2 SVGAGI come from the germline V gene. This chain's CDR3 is CASSYGTSGANEQFF. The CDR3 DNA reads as TGTGCCAGCAGTTACGGGACTAGCGGGGCCAATGAGCAGTTCTTC.

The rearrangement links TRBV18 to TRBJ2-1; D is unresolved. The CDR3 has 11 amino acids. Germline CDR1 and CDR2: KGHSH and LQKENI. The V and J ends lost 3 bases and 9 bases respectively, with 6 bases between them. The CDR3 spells CASSPIGEQFF. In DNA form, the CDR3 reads TGTGCCAGCTCACCGATCGGTGAGCAGTTCTTC.

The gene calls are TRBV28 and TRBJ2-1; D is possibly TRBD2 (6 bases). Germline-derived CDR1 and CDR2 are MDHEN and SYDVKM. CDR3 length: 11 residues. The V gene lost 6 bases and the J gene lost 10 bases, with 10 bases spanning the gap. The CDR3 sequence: CASRNRGEQFF. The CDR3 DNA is TGTGCCAGCAGGAACCGGGGGGAGCAGTTCTTC.

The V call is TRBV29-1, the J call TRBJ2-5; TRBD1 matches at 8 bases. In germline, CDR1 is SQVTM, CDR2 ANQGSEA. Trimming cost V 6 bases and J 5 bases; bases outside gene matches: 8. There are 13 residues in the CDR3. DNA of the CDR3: TGCAGCGTCGCGGACAGGGTGGGTGAGACCCAGTACTTC. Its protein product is CSVADRVGETQYF.

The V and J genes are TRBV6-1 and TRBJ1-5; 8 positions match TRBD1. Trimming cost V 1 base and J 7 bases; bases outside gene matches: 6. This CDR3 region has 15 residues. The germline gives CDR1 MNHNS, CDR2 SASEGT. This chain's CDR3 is CASSEGGTGPQPQHF. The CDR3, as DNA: TGTGCCAGCAGTGAAGGGGGGACAGGCCCACAGCCCCAGCATTTT.

In DNA form, the CDR3 reads TGTGCCAGCAGCTTAGGAGGTTGGGGACAGGGGAGCACAGATACGCAGTATTTT. Translated: CASSLGGWGQGSTDTQYF. The chain employs TRBV13 and TRBJ2-3; 10 bases are shared with TRBD1. This CDR3 contains 18 residues. From germline, CDR1 is PRHDT and CDR2 FYEKMQ (reference sequence). J lost 0 bases, V lost 0 bases, and 6 bases had no gene match. Full variable domain (missing parts from reference TRBV13 and TRBJ2-3): AAGVIQSPRHLIKEKRETATLKCYPIPRHDTVYWYQQGPGQDPQFLISFYEKMQSDKGSIPDRFSAQQFSDYHSELNMSSLELGDSALYFCASSLGGWGQGSTDTQYFGPGTRLTVL.

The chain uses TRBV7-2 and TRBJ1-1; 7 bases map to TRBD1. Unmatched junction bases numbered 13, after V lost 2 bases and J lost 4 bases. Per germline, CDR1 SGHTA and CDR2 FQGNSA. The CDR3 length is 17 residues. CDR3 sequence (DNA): TGTGCCAGCAGCTTAAGACAGGGAAGGGGCCACGGCACTGAAGCTTTCTTT. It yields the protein CASSLRQGRGHGTEAFF.

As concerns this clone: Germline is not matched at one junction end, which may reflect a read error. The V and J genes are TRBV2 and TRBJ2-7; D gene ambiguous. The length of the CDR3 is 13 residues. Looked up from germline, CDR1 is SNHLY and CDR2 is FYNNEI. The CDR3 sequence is CASSELESSEQYF. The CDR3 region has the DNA TGTGCCAGCAGTGAACTCGAGTCCTCCGAGCAGTACTTC.

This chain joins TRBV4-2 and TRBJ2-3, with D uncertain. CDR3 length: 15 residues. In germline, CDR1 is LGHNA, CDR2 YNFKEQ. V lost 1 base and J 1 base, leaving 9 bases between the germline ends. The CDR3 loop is CASSQALGGTDTQYF. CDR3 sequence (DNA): TGTGCCAGCAGCCAAGCACTGGGCGGCACAGATACGCAGTATTTT.

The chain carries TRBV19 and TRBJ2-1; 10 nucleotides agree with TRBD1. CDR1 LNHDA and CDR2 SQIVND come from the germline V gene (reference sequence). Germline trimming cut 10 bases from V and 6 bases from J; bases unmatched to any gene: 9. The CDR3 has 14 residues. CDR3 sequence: CATSGRQGANEQFF. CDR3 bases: TGTGCCACCTCAGGGCGACAGGGGGCCAATGAGCAGTTCTTC.